A single sample gave rise to the 17 T cell receptor beta chains below, sequenced in a study of OX40 agonist ivuxolimab in advanced cancers. Assay: immunoSEQ multiplex PCR; the TCRdb copy retains only in-frame clones and omits some. The table lists about 98,000 clones, 85% to 95% of them singletons, with around 0.3% in the top ten. Sequencing was performed on CD4+ or CD8+ T cells sorted from blood, taken in a trial of the OX40 agonist ivuxolimab. These receptors were collected from an adult with an advanced solid tumor such as melanoma, head and neck, liver or kidney cancer.

This chain uses TRBV7-9 with TRBJ2-1; TRBD1 aligns across 8 bases. The germline CDR1 and CDR2 sequences are SEHNR and FQNEAQ (reference sequence). J gave up 4 bases and V 5 bases, and 10 bases lay outside the gene matches. CDR3 length: 16 residues. CDR3: CASSPPDRVNYNEQFF. In DNA, the CDR3 is TGTGCCAGCAGCCCCCCGGACAGGGTCAATTACAATGAGCAGTTCTTC.

V gene TRBV2 combines with J gene TRBJ1-1; possibly TRBD1 for D (6 bases). Trimming took off 1 base at V and 0 bases at J, with 12 bases between the two ends. CDR3 length: 16 amino acids. Per the germline V gene, CDR1 is SNHLY and CDR2 is FYNNEI. The CDR3 bases are TGTGCCAGCAGTGAAGATGGCCCAGGGGTGAACACTGAAGCTTTCTTT. This gives the protein CASSEDGPGVNTEAFF.

This rearrangement joins TRBV18 to TRBJ1-4; D is unclear. Trimming pared 0 bases from V and 13 bases from J, leaving 12 bases between. This CDR3 is built from 13 residues. Germline CDR1 reads KGHSH; CDR2 reads LQKENI. The DNA of the CDR3 is TGTGCCAGCTCACCACCGGGGTCCCTGGGACTGTTTTTT. Encoded protein: CASSPPGSLGLFF.

This clone showed up just once. The genes are TRBV30 and TRBJ1-1, with D possibly matching TRBD1 (5 bases). This CDR3 is built from 14 residues. V dropped 3 bases and J dropped 5 bases, with 16 bases sitting between them. Germline V lookup: CDR1 GTSNPN, CDR2 SVGIG (reference sequence). CDR3 in DNA: TGTGCCTGGAGCCCCAGGGAGAGAGGAACTGAAGCTTTCTTT. Translation: CAWSPRERGTEAFF.

On this clone itself: Other nucleotide sequences from this sample produce the same CDR3. The chain carries TRBV30 and TRBJ1-5; perhaps TRBD1 as D (5 bases). V gave up 0 bases and J gave up 0 bases, with 6 bases separating them. This CDR3 comprises 14 residues. Germline CDR1 and CDR2: GTSNPN and SVGIG (reference sequence). The CDR3 coding sequence is TGTGCCTGGAGTGTGGGGGGTAGCAATCAGCCCCAGCATTTT. Protein: CAWSVGGSNQPQHF.

The chain carries TRBV7-5 and TRBJ2-3; whether TRBD2, the table's D call, matches the DNA was not checked. TRBV7-5 is given as a pseudogene. The CDR3 is 16 residues long. The DNA for the CDR3 is TGTGCCAGAAGACCTAGCGGGGTCCTAGTCACAGATACGCAGTATTTT. Encoded protein: CARRPSGVLVTDTQYF.

This chain connects TRBV28 to TRBJ1-6, with D perhaps TRBD1 (5 bases). Germline values: CDR1 MDHEN, CDR2 SYDVKM. V lost 7 bases, J lost 8 bases, and 9 bases lay in between. The CDR3 runs 12 residues. CDR3 protein: CASKMGHSPLHF. CDR3 sequence (DNA): TGTGCCAGCAAGATGGGGCATTCACCCCTCCACTTT.

The chain links TRBV6-1 to TRBJ1-6; TRBD1 agrees at 8 bases. The CDR3 runs to 16 residues. Per germline, CDR1 MNHNS and CDR2 SASEGT. V shed 0 bases and J 10 bases; nucleotides not matched to a gene: 8. The CDR3 nucleotides are TGTGCCAGCAGTGAAGCTAGGACAGGGAACTGGTCACCCCTCCACTTT. Amino acids: CASSEARTGNWSPLHF.

The chain combines TRBV7-2 with TRBJ1-2; D is unresolved. V was clipped by 3 bases and J by 5 bases, with 7 bases between them. Per the germline V gene, CDR1 is SGHTA and CDR2 is FQGNSA. The CDR3 runs to 12 residues. CDR3 in DNA: TGTGCCAGCAGCTTTCCTTTATATGGCTACACCTTC. It translates to CASSFPLYGYTF.

This clone was detected a few times. The rearrangement links TRBV12-5 to TRBJ1-5; 7 bases align to TRBD1. Germline V gives CDR1 LGHNT, CDR2 FRNRAP. The V segment lost 5 bases and the J segment 7 bases; nucleotides outside the gene matches: 5. The CDR3 is made up of 13 amino acids. The CDR3 region has the DNA TGTGCTAGTGGTCTGACAGGGTTACAGCCCCAGCATTTT. Protein: CASGLTGLQPQHF.

This clone appeared once. The V and J genes are TRBV2 and TRBJ1-2, with 11 positions matching TRBD1. With V trimmed by 6 bases and J by 5 bases, 8 bases remained unmatched. The CDR3 loop spans 15 amino acids. The V gene's germline CDR1 is SNHLY and CDR2 FYNNEI. Here the CDR3 reads CASSPGTGGRYGYTF. DNA for the CDR3: TGTGCCAGCAGCCCTGGGACAGGGGGAAGGTATGGCTACACCTTC.

The chain recombines TRBV5-6 with TRBJ2-5, with D perhaps assigned TRBD1 or TRBD2 (7 bases each). Germline lookup yields CDR1 SGHDT and CDR2 YYEEEE. CDR3 length equals 13 residues. V was pared by 5 bases and J by 5 bases, with 13 bases between. CDR3 protein: CASRYQGGETQYF. The CDR3 region has the DNA TGTGCCAGCAGGTATCAGGGGGGGGAGACCCAGTACTTC.

The sample holds one count of this clone. This chain connects TRBV6-6 to TRBJ1-2; D may be TRBD1 (6 bases). Germline V gives CDR1 MNHNY, CDR2 SVGAGI (reference sequence). The ends were cut back, 6 bases at V and 0 bases at J, with 11 bases in the middle. This CDR3 spans 14 amino acids. CDR3 DNA: TGTGCCAGCAGGCCGGGACACTCTAACTATGGCTACACCTTC. This gives the protein CASRPGHSNYGYTF.

The rearrangement uses TRBV28 and TRBJ2-5; TRBD2 matches 8 bases. Germline V lookup: CDR1 MDHEN, CDR2 SYDVKM. J was trimmed by 0 bases and V by 5 bases; bases with no gene match: 14. The CDR3 runs to 18 residues. The CDR3 coding sequence is TGTGCCAGCAGTCCTGCCCCGCGGGGGGCTTGGTACCAAGAGACCCAGTACTTC. Translating gives CASSPAPRGAWYQETQYF.

V gene TRBV5-1 combines with J gene TRBJ2-6; no clear D. Per germline, CDR1 SGHRS and CDR2 YFSETQ. V lost 2 bases, J lost 0 bases, and 0 bases lay in between. CDR3 length equals 13 residues. The CDR3: CASSFSGANVLTF. Written as DNA, the CDR3 is TGCGCCAGCAGCTTCTCTGGGGCCAACGTCCTGACTTTC.

This chain links TRBV6-5 with TRBJ2-2, with D possibly matching TRBD1 (7 bases). The CDR3 spans 15 residues. The ends were cut back, 6 bases at V and 6 bases at J, with 17 bases in the middle. Germline CDR1 and CDR2: MNHEY and SVGAGI. CDR3 amino acids: CASRPTGRKAGELFF. The CDR3 DNA reads TGTGCCAGCAGGCCGACAGGGAGGAAGGCCGGGGAGCTGTTTTTT.

This chain connects TRBV29-1 to TRBJ2-2; 11 bases match TRBD1. Trimming took 7 bases from V and 7 from J; bases not matched to a gene: 11. Germline V gene data show CDR1 as SQVTM and CDR2 as ANQGSEA. The CDR3 consists of 15 residues. The CDR3 sequence: CSGLGTGGFGGELFF. The DNA of the CDR3 is TGCAGCGGATTGGGGACAGGGGGATTCGGCGGGGAGCTGTTTTTT.